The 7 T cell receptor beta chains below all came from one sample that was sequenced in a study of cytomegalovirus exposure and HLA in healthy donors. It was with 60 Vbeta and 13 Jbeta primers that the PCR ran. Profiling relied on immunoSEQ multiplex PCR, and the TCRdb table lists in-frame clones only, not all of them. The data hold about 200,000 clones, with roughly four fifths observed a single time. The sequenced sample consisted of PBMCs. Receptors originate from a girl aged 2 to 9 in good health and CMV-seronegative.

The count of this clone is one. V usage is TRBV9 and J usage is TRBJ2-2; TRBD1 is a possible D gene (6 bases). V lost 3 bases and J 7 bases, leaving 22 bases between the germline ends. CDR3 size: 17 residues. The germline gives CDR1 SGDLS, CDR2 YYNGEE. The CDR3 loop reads CASSGAGRGALGGELFF. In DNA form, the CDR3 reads TGTGCCAGCAGCGGGGCGGGCAGGGGAGCACTAGGCGGGGAGCTGTTTTTT.

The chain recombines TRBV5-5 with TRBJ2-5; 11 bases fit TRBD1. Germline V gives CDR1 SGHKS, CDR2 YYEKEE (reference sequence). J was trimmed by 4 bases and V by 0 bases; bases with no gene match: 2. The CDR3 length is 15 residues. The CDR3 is CASSLVDRGLETQYF. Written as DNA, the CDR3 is TGTGCCAGCAGCTTGGTGGACAGGGGGCTAGAGACCCAGTACTTC.

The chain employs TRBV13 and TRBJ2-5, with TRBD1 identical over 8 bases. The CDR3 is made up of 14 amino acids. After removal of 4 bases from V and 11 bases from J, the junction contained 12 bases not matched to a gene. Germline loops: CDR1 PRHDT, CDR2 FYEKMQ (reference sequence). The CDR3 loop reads CASSSGTGSGEQYF. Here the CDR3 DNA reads TGTGCCAGCAGCTCCGGGACAGGTTCGGGGGAGCAGTACTTC.

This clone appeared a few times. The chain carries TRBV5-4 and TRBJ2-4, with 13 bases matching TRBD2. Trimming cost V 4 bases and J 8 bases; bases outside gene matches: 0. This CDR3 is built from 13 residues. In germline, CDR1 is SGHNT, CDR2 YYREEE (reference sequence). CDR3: CASSGLAGDIQYF. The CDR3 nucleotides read TGTGCCAGCAGCGGACTAGCGGGGGACATTCAGTACTTC.

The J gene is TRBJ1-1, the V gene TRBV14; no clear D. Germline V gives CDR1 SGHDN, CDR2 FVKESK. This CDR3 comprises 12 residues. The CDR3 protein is CAIISVYTEAFF. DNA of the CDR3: TGTGCTATTATCTCGGTTTACACTGAAGCTTTCTTT.

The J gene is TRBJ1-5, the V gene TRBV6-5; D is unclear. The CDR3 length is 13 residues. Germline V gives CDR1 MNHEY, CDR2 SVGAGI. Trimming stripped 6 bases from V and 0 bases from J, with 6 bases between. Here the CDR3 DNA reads TGTGCCAGCAGCCCGTATAGCAATCAGCCCCAGCATTTT. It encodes CASSPYSNQPQHF.

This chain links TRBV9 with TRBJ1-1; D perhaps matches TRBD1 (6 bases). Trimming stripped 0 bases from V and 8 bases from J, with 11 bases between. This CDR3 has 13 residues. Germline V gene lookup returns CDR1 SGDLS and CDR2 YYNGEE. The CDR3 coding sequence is TGTGCCAGCAGCGTAGGTTCGGACAGAGAAGCTTTCTTT. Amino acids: CASSVGSDREAFF.